This section outlines one T cell receptor beta chain sequence together with its context. Antigen specificity is unknown. This CDR3 contains 18 residues. These data belong to a study of beta chain features in type 1 diabetes. Broader study findings: When Type 1 diabetes patients were examined, their TCRB CDR3s proved moderately but significantly shorter in all four CD4+ subsets. The analysis here could not establish whether HLA type shapes TCRB rearrangement.

Every bit of the isolated RNA underwent reverse transcription, so sequencing read expressed TCRB transcripts. Read counts averaged around 3.6 million for samples of naive, central memory and regulatory T cells. Data came from immunoSEQ multiplex PCR; TCRdb stores just in-frame clones and leaves some out. The sample lists hundreds of thousands of clones; 10% to 15% were seen once. Sequences were obtained from naive CD4+ T cells from blood. This clonotype was obtained from a woman between 18 and 29 years old with type 1 diabetes. The V call is TRBV1, the J call TRBJ2-6; no DNA check was done on the table's D call, TRBD1. TRBV1 is a documented pseudogene. CDR3 in DNA: TGCACCAGCAGCCAAGACGAGACAGGGGCGCCGGGGGCCAACGTCCTGACTTTC. Translated: CTSSQDETGAPGANVLTF.